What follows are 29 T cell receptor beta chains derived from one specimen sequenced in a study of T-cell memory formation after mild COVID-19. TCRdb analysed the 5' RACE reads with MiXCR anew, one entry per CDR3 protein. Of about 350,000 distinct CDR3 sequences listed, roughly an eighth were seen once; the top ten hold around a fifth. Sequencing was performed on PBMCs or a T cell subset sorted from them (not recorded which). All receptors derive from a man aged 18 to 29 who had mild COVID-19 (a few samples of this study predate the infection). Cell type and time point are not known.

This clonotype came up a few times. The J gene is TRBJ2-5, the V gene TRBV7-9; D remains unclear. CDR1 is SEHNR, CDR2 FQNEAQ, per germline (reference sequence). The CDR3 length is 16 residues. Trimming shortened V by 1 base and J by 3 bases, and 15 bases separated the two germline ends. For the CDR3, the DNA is TGTGCCAGCAGCTTAGGAGGATACGTACAAGAAGAGACCCAGTACTTC. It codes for CASSLGGYVQEETQYF.

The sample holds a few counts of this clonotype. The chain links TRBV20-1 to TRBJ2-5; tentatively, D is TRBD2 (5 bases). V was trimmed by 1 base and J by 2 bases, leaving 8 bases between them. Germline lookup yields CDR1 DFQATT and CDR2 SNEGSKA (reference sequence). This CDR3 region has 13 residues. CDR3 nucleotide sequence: TGCAGTGCTAGAGTTGCGGGTCAAGAGACCCAGTACTTC. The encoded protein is CSARVAGQETQYF.

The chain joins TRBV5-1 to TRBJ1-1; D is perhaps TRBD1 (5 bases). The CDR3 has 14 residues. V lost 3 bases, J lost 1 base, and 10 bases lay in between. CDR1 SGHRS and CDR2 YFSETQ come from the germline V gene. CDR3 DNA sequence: TGCGCCAGCAGCTCGGGACTGCCGAACACTGAAGCTTTCTTT. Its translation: CASSSGLPNTEAFF.

The CDR3 region is CASSLLPRGYNSPLHF. CDR3 coding DNA: TGTGCCAGCAGCTTACTACCGAGGGGTTATAATTCACCCCTCCACTTT. This chain uses TRBV7-6 with TRBJ1-6; D possibly corresponds to TRBD1 (5 bases). The CDR3 loop spans 16 amino acids. V dropped 2 bases and J dropped 4 bases, with 12 bases sitting between them. Germline V CDR1 and CDR2: SGHVS, FNYEAQ.

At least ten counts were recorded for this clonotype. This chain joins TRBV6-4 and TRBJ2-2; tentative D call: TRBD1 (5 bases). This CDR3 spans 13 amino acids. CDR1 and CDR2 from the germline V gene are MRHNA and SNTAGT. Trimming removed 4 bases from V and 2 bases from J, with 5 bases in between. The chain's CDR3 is CASSGTNTGELFF. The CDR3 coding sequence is TGTGCCAGCAGTGGGACAAACACCGGGGAGCTGTTTTTT.

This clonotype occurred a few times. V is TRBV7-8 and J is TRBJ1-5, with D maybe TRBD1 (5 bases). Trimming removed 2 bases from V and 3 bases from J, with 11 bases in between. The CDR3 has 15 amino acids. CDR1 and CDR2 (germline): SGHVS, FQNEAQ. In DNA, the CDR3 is TGTGCCAGCAGCTTATTTTCGGGGCTCAATCAGCCCCAGCATTTT. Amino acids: CASSLFSGLNQPQHF.

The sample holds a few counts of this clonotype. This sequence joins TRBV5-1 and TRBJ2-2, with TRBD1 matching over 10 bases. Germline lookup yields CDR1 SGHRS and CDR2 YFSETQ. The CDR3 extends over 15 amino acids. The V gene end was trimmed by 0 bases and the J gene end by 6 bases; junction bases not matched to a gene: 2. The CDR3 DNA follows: TGCGCCAGCAGCTTGGAGGGGACAGGGGCCGGGGAGCTGTTTTTT. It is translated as CASSLEGTGAGELFF.

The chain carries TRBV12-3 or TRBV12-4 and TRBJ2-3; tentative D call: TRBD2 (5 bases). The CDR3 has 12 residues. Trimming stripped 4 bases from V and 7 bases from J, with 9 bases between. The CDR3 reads CASSSRAYTQYF. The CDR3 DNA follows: TGTGCCAGCAGTTCGAGGGCTTATACGCAGTATTTT.

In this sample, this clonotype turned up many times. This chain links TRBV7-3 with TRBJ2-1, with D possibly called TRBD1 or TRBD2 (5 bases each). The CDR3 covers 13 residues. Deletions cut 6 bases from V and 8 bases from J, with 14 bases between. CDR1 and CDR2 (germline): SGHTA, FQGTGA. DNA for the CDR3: TGTGCCAGCAGTCCTGGGACGTCGGATGAGCAGTTCTTC. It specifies CASSPGTSDEQFF.

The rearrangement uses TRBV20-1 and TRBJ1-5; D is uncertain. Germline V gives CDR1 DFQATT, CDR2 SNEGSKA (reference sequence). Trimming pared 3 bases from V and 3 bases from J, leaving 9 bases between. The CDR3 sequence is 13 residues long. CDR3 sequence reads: CSASPSANQPQHF. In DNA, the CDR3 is TGCAGTGCTAGTCCTTCAGCCAATCAGCCCCAGCATTTT.

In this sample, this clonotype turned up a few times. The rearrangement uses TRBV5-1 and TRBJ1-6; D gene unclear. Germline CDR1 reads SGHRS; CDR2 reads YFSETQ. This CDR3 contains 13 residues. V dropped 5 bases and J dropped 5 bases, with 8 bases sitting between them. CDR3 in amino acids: CASSAEDNSPLHF. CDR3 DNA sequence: TGCGCCAGCAGTGCCGAGGATAATTCACCCCTCCACTTT.

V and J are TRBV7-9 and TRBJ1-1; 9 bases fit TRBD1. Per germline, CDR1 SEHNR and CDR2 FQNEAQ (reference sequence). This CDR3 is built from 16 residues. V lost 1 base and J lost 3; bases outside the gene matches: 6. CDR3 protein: CASSLGDRVGDTEAFF. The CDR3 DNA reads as TGTGCCAGCAGCTTAGGGGACAGGGTGGGAGACACTGAAGCTTTCTTT.

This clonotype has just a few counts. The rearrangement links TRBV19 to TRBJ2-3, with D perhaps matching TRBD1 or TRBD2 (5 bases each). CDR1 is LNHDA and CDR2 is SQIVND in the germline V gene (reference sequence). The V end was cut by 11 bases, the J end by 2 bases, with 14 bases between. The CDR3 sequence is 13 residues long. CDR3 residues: CASRDVNTDTQYF. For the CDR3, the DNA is TGTGCCTCCCGGGACGTCAACACAGATACGCAGTATTTT.

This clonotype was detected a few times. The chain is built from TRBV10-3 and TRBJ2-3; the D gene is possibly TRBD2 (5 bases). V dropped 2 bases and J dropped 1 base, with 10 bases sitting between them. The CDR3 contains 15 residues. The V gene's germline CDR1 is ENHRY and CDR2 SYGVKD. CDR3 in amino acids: CAISETRVGTDTQYF. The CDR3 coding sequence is TGTGCCATCAGTGAGACTAGGGTAGGCACAGATACGCAGTATTTT.

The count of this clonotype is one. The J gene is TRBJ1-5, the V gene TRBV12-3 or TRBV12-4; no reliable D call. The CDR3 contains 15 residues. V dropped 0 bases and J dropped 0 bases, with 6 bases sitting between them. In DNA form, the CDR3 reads TGTGCCAGCAGTTTAGCGCCAGATAGCAATCAGCCCCAGCATTTT. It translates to CASSLAPDSNQPQHF.

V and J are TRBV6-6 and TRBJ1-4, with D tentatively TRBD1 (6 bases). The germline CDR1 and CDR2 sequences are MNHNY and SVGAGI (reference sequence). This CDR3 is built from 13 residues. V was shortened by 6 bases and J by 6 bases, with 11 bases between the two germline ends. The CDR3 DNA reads TGTGCCAGCAGGAACAGGGATTATGAAAAACTGTTTTTT. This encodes CASRNRDYEKLFF.

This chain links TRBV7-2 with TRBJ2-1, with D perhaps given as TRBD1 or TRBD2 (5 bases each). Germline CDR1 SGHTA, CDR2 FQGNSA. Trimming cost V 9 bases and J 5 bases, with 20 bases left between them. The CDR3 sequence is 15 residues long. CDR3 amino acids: CARPRGGRAHNEQFF. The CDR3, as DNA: TGTGCCAGGCCACGGGGCGGGCGGGCCCACAATGAGCAGTTCTTC.

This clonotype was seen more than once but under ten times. CDR3 sequence (DNA): TGTGCCAGCAGTTCGGTCAGGGACTATGGCTACACCTTC. Protein sequence: CASSSVRDYGYTF. The gene calls are TRBV27 and TRBJ1-2; TRBD1 is a possible D gene (5 bases). Trimming stripped 4 bases from V and 3 bases from J, with 9 bases between. The CDR3 is 13 amino acids. Germline CDR1 and CDR2: MNHEY and SMNVEV (reference sequence).

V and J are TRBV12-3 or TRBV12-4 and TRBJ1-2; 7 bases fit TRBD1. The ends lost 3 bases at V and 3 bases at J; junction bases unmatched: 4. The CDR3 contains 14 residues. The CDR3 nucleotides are TGTGCCAGCAGTTTGGGGGACAGCCACTATGGCTACACCTTC. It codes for CASSLGDSHYGYTF.

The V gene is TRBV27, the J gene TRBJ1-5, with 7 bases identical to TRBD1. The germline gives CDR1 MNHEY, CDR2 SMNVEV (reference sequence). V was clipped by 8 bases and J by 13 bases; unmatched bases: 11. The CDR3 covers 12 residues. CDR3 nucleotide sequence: TGTGCCAGCGGGAGACCGGACAGGCTTCAGCATTTT. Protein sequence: CASGRPDRLQHF.

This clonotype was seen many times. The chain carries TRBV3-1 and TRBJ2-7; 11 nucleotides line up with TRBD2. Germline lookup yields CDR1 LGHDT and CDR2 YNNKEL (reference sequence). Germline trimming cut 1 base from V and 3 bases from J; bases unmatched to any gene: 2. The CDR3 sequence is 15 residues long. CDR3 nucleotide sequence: TGTGCCAGCAGCCAAGCTAGCGGGGGGAACTACGAGCAGTACTTC. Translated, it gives CASSQASGGNYEQYF.

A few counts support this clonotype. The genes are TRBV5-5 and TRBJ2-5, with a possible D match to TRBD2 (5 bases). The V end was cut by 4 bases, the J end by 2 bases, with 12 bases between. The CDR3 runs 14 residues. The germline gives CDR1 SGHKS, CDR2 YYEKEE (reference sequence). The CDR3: CASSPWTQQETQYF. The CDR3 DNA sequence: TGTGCCAGCAGCCCGTGGACTCAGCAAGAGACCCAGTACTTC.

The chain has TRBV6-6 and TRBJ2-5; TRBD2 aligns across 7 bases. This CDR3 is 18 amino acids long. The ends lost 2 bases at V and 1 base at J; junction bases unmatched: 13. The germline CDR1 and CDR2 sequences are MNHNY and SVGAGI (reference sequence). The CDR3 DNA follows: TGTGCCAGCAGTTACCCGAGCATAGGTAGCGGGTCCCAAGAGACCCAGTACTTC. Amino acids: CASSYPSIGSGSQETQYF.

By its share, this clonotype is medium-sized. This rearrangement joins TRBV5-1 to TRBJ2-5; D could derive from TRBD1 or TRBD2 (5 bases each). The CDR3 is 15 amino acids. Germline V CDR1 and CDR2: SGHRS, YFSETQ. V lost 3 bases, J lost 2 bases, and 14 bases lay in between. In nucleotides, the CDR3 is TGCGCCAGCAGCTGGAGAGGGACGCGTCAAGAGACCCAGTACTTC. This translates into CASSWRGTRQETQYF.

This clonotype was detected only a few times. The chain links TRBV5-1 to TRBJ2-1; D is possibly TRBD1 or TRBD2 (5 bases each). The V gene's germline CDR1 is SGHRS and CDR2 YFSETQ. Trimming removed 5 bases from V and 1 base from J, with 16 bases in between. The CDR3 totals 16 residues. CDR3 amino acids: CASSRNRDPSYNEQFF. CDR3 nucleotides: TGCGCCAGCAGTAGAAACCGGGACCCGTCCTACAATGAGCAGTTCTTC.

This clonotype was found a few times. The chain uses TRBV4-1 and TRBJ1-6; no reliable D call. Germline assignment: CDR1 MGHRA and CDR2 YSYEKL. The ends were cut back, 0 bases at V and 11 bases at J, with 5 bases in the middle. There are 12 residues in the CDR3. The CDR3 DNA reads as TGCGCCAGCAGCCAAGAGTCCCCACCCCTCCACTTT. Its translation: CASSQESPPLHF.

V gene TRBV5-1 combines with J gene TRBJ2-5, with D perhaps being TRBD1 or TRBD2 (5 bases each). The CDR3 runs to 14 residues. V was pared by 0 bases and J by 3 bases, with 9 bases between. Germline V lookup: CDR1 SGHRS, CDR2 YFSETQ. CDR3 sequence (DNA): TGCGCCAGCAGCTTGGGTTGGGACGAAGAGACCCAGTACTTC. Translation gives CASSLGWDEETQYF.

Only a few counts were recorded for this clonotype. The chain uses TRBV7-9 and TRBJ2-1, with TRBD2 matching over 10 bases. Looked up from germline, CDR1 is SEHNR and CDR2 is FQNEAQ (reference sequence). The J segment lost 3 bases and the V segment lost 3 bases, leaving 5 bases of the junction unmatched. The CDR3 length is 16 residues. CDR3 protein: CASSLGLAINYNEQFF. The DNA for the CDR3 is TGTGCCAGCAGCTTGGGACTAGCGATCAACTACAATGAGCAGTTCTTC.

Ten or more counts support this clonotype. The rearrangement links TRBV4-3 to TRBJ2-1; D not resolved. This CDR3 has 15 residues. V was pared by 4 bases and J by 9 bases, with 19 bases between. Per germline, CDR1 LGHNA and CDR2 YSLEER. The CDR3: CASSPSGDVAAEQFF. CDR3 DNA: TGCGCCAGCAGCCCAAGTGGAGACGTGGCGGCTGAGCAGTTCTTC.